This record covers a single T cell receptor beta chain. Its antigen is not yet known. No base quality values were provided; no much bigger clone lies one nucleotide off. The trim is 5 bases for V and 3 bases for J, with a gap of 14 bases between the germline ends. The CDR3 runs 14 residues from the cysteine to the phenylalanine. Only the CDR3 part of the read is kept: 42 bases, read in frame from the first base. CDR1 and CDR2 (KGHSH, LQKENI) derive from the germline V gene. The sample belongs to a study of CD8+ T cells in alopecia areata listed by TCRdb under 2018. Notes on the research overall: The treated patients took part in an open-label pilot trial in which moderate-to-severe alopecia areata was treated with oral tofacitinib at 5 to 10 mg twice daily. Patients stayed on tofacitinib for 6 to 18 months and then had 6 months of follow-up off drug so that delayed response and recurrence could be assessed. For the treated patients, the SALT score, which quantifies what percentage of scalp surface area is affected, served as the measure of disease severity. The study used high-throughput TCRbeta sequencing to examine T cell clonal expansion in alopecia areata, in both the C3H/HeJ mouse model and human patients. Scalp tissue and sorted CD4+ and CD8+ peripheral blood T cells from patchy and totalis/universalis alopecia areata patients and from healthy controls were covered by human TCRbeta sequencing. Biopsies were taken from tofacitinib-treated patients at baseline and at 4 and 24 weeks of treatment, and a later scalp biopsy was taken in several of the tofacitinib-treated patients. Scalp clonality was compared across normal scalp (n=4), patchy alopecia areata scalp (n=8), and alopecia totalis/universalis scalp (n=8). The RNA source kit depended on sample type: the PAXgene miRNA kit for fixed scalp, the miRNeasy kit for PBMCs, and the RNeasy kit for mouse skin. TCRbeta CDR3 regions were amplified by immunoSEQ multiplex PCR with 35 Vbeta forward and 13 Jbeta reverse primers. Overall study outcomes, separate from this receptor: Shared TCR sequences between patients were less evident than in mice, which may be partly attributable to HLA diversity in the patient population. Many expanded lesional clones persisted in scalp and blood during tofacitinib treatment, which may partly explain relapse after stopping treatment. Because the treated cohort was small and included a single nonresponder, larger studies are needed to assess links between baseline CD8+ expansion and response. Compared with normal scalp, lesional scalp, particularly in alopecia totalis/universalis, had higher clonality and more expanded CD8+ clones, which suggests antigenic drive. Scalp TCR repertoire analysis is complicated because resident alphabeta T cells in normal human skin are also sequenced, whereas mouse skin is dominated by gammadelta T cells. Scalp clonality and the number of expanded CD8+ clones among the top 100 scalp clones were significantly decreased by tofacitinib.

Libraries came from the immunoSEQ multiplex PCR assay. RNA was extracted from all samples and reverse transcribed into cDNA as template for TCR sequencing. SuperScript III was used to make first-strand cDNA, primed with a 2:1 mix of oligo-dT and random hexamers. A synthetic immune receptor repertoire was used to assess amplification bias, and residual bias was removed computationally. From the authors' description of their analysis: After raw reads were preprocessed to remove errors, the CDR3 was defined following IMGT conventions as running from the conserved cysteine to phenylalanine. To get clonality, Shannon entropy was normalized by log2 of the number of productive unique TCRs and the result was subtracted from 1. Whether each scalp clone was CD4 or CD8 was inferred by checking scalp TCRbeta sequences against the CD4 and CD8 repertoires from sorted blood. TCRdb holds this immuneACCESS table with in-frame rearrangements only. Some clones are missing; in checked studies, unresolved V genes explain under half, and the rest has no known cause. V, J and clone size derive from that table, while D and trimming were established from the DNA sequence. The sample includes about 260,000 clones, with about 62% observed a single time. The ten biggest clones cover about 0.9% of the sample.

The treatment or condition label here, explained by the study, means: oral pan-JAK inhibitor, 5-10 mg twice daily. Peripheral blood and lesional scalp punch biopsies were obtained from patients with alopecia areata. After PBMCs were isolated by density centrifugation and stained for CD3, CD4 and CD8, a FACSAria was used to sort CD4+ and CD8+ T cells. The V gene is TRBV18 and the J gene is TRBJ2-7; no D gene call is confident. Sequencing used CD4+ T cells sorted from blood, obtained around week 54, from a patient treated with tofacitinib. The clonotype was recovered from a human donor with alopecia areata. The DNA sequence reads TGTGCCAGCTCAGCCAATTGGCGGAACTACGAGCAGTACTTC. Translated, this is CASSANWRNYEQYF.